The rows below give T cell receptor beta chains drawn from one sample of a study of shared clonotypes between healthy human individuals. Assay: immunoSEQ multiplex PCR; the TCRdb copy retains only in-frame clones and omits some. Of some 470,000 clones listed, about 82% were seen once; the top ten hold roughly 13%. Sequences were obtained from PBMCs. These receptors were collected from a woman in her thirties or forties in good health. Some clones in this sample may be carry-over from other donors' samples. The CDR3 runs from the conserved cysteine through the conserved F or W. A D gene is named only where the DNA matches it firmly. The size field is filled for only some rows; it gives once, few, many or a size class.

v_gene,j_gene,abundance,d_gene,CDR3aa,CDR3nt
TRBV10-3,TRBJ1-1,-,-,CAISESRGTEAFF,TGTGCCATCAGTGAGTCTAGGGGTACTGAAGCTTTCTTT
TRBV4-1,TRBJ2-7,-,TRBD2,CASSLGLAAYEQYF,TGCGCCAGCAGCCTGGGACTAGCGGCCTACGAGCAGTACTTC
TRBV28,TRBJ1-1,-,TRBD1,CASTVNRGGTEAFF,TGTGCCAGCACCGTCAACAGGGGCGGAACTGAAGCTTTCTTT
TRBV19,TRBJ2-5,once,-,CASSIGLTGVETQYF,TGTGCCAGTAGTATTGGGCTGACAGGAGTAGAGACCCAGTACTTC
TRBV7-9,TRBJ2-7,-,-,CASSLAAFYEQYF,TGTGCCAGCAGCTTAGCTGCTTTCTACGAGCAGTACTTC
TRBV6-1,TRBJ2-3,-,-,CASSAGSRDTQYF,TGTGCCAGCAGTGCAGGAAGTCGCGATACGCAGTATTTT
TRBV11-3,TRBJ2-7,-,-,CASSLGESYEQYF,TGTGCCAGCAGCTTAGGGGAATCCTACGAGCAGTACTTC
TRBV30,TRBJ2-3,-,-,CAWIHEGSGLKDTQYF,TGTGCCTGGATTCATGAGGGTAGCGGATTGAAAGATACGCAGTATTTT
TRBV28,TRBJ2-7,once,-,CASSLPARINEQYF,TGTGCCAGCAGTTTACCGGCCAGGATCAACGAGCAGTACTTC
TRBV25-1,TRBJ2-2,-,-,CASGGPEDHTGELFF,TGTGCCAGCGGAGGTCCAGAGGACCACACCGGGGAGCTGTTTTTT
TRBV7-8,TRBJ2-1,-,-,CASSLVERAEGEQFF,TGTGCCAGCAGCTTAGTCGAGAGGGCCGAGGGTGAGCAGTTCTTC
TRBV7-2,TRBJ1-1,-,-,CASSLVTNTEAFF,TGTGCCAGCAGCTTAGTAACGAACACTGAAGCTTTCTTT
TRBV28,TRBJ1-2,-,TRBD1,CASSLRGQGRFYTF,TGTGCCAGCAGTTTAAGGGGACAGGGCCGCTTCTACACCTTC
TRBV11-2,TRBJ2-7,-,TRBD2,CASSRTSGISYEQYF,TGTGCCAGCAGCCGGACTAGCGGCATCTCCTACGAGCAGTACTTC
TRBV5-4,TRBJ1-2,-,TRBD1,CASSRRDRGIGGYTF,TGTGCCAGCAGCCGAAGGGACAGGGGCATCGGCGGCTACACCTTC
TRBV28,TRBJ2-1,-,-,CASSLPGQRAYNEQFF,TGTGCCAGCAGTTTACCCGGACAGAGAGCCTACAATGAGCAGTTCTTC
TRBV7-2,TRBJ2-3,-,-,CASSAWGTSTDTQYF,TGTGCCAGCAGCGCATGGGGGACTAGCACAGATACGCAGTATTTT
TRBV11-2,TRBJ2-7,once,TRBD2,CATAPGLAESSYEQYF,TGTGCCACCGCCCCAGGACTAGCGGAAAGCTCCTATGAGCAGTACTTC
TRBV7-2,TRBJ2-7,-,-,CASSFHFGEQYF,TGTGCCAGCAGCTTCCATTTCGGCGAGCAGTACTTC
TRBV18,TRBJ1-6,-,-,CASSPSESPLHF,TGTGCCAGCTCACCATCGGAGTCACCCCTCCACTTT
TRBV9,TRBJ2-7,-,TRBD2,CASSVGGTSGYEQYF,TGTGCCAGCAGCGTAGGAGGGACTAGCGGTTACGAGCAGTACTTC
TRBV9,TRBJ2-5,few,-,CASSVGGARGETQYF,TGTGCCAGCAGCGTAGGTGGCGCTAGAGGGGAGACCCAGTACTTC
TRBV28,TRBJ2-1,-,TRBD2,CASSSAFLAGPDNEQFF,TGTGCCAGCAGTTCCGCCTTCCTAGCGGGACCTGACAATGAGCAGTTCTTC
TRBV5-1,TRBJ2-5,few,-,CASSLAGRGGGETQYF,TGCGCCAGCAGTCTGGCCGGCAGGGGAGGGGGAGAGACCCAGTACTTC
TRBV6-1,TRBJ1-5,-,TRBD1,CASSEAGQGGQPQHF,TGTGCCAGCAGTGAAGCGGGACAGGGGGGACAGCCCCAGCATTTT
TRBV28,TRBJ2-3,-,TRBD2,CASSRTSATDTQYF,TGTGCCAGCAGTCGGACTAGCGCCACAGATACGCAGTATTTT
TRBV7-8,TRBJ2-4,-,TRBD2,CASSPWTSEDIQYF,TGTGCCAGCAGCCCCTGGACTAGTGAAGACATTCAGTACTTC
TRBV7-2,TRBJ2-1,-,TRBD2,CASSTSLAGVRGNEQFF,TGTGCCAGCAGCACGTCCTTAGCGGGAGTACGTGGCAATGAGCAGTTCTTC
TRBV28,TRBJ1-4,-,TRBD1,CASAGTDEKLFF,TGTGCCAGCGCCGGGACAGATGAAAAACTGTTTTTT
TRBV19,TRBJ2-1,-,TRBD1,CASREGTGPFDEQFF,TGTGCCAGTCGAGAAGGGACAGGGCCGTTCGATGAGCAGTTCTTC
TRBV27,TRBJ2-2,-,TRBD2,CASSLPSGRARDTGELFF,TGTGCCAGCAGTCTCCCTAGCGGGAGGGCCCGGGACACCGGGGAGCTGTTTTTT
TRBV4-1,TRBJ2-7,many,TRBD1,CASSFGTGGYEQYF,TGCGCCAGCAGCTTCGGGACAGGGGGATACGAGCAGTACTTC
TRBV5-1,TRBJ2-7,-,-,CASTPTGGSNEQYF,TGCGCCAGCACCCCCACCGGAGGGTCCAACGAGCAGTACTTC
TRBV7-3,TRBJ1-1,-,TRBD1,CASSAWTGGMLNTEAFF,TGTGCCAGCAGCGCGTGGACAGGGGGTATGTTGAACACTGAAGCTTTCTTT
TRBV6-5,TRBJ2-7,once,TRBD1,CASRPTGVGSYEQYF,TGTGCCAGCAGACCGACAGGGGTAGGTTCCTACGAGCAGTACTTC
TRBV7-2,TRBJ2-2,once,-,CASSFGSGDTGELFF,TGTGCCAGCAGCTTTGGTAGCGGAGACACCGGGGAGCTGTTTTTT
TRBV18,TRBJ1-5,-,TRBD1,CASSDDREYNQPQHF,TGTGCCAGCTCAGATGACAGGGAGTATAATCAGCCCCAGCATTTT
TRBV7-9,TRBJ1-1,-,TRBD1,CASSLTGGVNTEAFF,TGTGCCAGCAGCTTAACAGGGGGGGTGAACACTGAAGCTTTCTTT
TRBV10-1,TRBJ2-1,once,TRBD2,CASGRLAELFYNEQFF,TGCGCCAGCGGGAGACTAGCGGAACTCTTCTACAATGAGCAGTTCTTC
TRBV9,TRBJ1-5,-,-,CASSPSGRSDQPQHF,TGTGCCAGCAGCCCCTCGGGCCGTAGCGATCAGCCCCAGCATTTT
TRBV18,TRBJ1-4,few,-,CASSLGRVATNEKLFF,TGTGCCAGCTCACTAGGACGCGTGGCTACTAATGAAAAACTGTTTTTT
TRBV29-1,TRBJ2-5,-,TRBD2,CSVERGGETQYF,TGCAGTGTCGAGCGGGGTGGAGAGACCCAGTACTTC
TRBV9,TRBJ1-2,-,TRBD1,CASSATGDYGYTF,TGTGCCAGCAGCGCGACAGGGGACTATGGCTACACCTTC
TRBV2,TRBJ1-5,-,-,CASQIDSNQPQHF,TGTGCCAGCCAAATCGATAGCAATCAGCCCCAGCATTTT
TRBV5-1,TRBJ1-4,-,TRBD1,CASSLATGGGEKLFF,TGCGCCAGCAGCTTGGCGACAGGGGGCGGTGAAAAACTGTTTTTT
TRBV5-6,TRBJ2-5,-,-,CASSPPGQETQYF,TGTGCCAGCAGCCCCCCCGGGCAAGAGACCCAGTACTTC
TRBV28,TRBJ1-2,few,-,CASSLLGVGYTF,TGTGCCAGCAGTTTACTAGGGGTTGGCTACACCTTC
TRBV28,TRBJ2-7,-,-,CATGLRIREQYF,TGTGCGACCGGGCTAAGGATTCGCGAGCAGTACTTC
TRBV29-1,TRBJ1-1,few,-,CSGGEDTEAFF,TGCAGCGGGGGGGAGGACACTGAAGCTTTCTTT
TRBV4-3,TRBJ2-1,once,TRBD2,CASSQDPWGSGRVNEQFF,TGCGCCAGCAGCCAAGACCCCTGGGGTAGCGGGAGGGTCAATGAGCAGTTCTTC
TRBV5-1,TRBJ2-7,-,-,CASSPVGLSSSYEQCF,TGCGCCAGCAGCCCGGTGGGACTTTCGAGCTCCTACGAGCAGTGCTTC